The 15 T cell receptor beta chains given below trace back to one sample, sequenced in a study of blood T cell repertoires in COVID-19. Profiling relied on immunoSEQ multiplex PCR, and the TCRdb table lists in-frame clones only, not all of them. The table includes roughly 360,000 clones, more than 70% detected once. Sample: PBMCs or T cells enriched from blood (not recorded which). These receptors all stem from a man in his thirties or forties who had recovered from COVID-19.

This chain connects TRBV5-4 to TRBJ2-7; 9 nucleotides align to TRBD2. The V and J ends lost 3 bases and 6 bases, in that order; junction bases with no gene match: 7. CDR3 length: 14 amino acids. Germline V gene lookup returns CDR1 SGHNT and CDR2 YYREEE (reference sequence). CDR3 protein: CASSSGGGVSEQYF. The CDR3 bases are TGTGCCAGCAGCTCTGGCGGGGGGGTATCCGAGCAGTACTTC.

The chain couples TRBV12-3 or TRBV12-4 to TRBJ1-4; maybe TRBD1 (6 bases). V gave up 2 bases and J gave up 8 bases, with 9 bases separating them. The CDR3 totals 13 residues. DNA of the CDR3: TGTGCCAGCAGTTTAAACACAGGGGAAAAACTGTTTTTT. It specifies CASSLNTGEKLFF.

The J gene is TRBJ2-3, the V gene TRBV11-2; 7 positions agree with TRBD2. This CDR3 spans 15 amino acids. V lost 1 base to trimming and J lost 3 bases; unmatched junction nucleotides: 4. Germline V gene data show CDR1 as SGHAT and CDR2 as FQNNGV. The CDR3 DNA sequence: TGTGCCAGCAGCTTAGGCGGGGGACGGACAGATACGCAGTATTTT. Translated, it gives CASSLGGGRTDTQYF.

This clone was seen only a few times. CDR3 region: CASSSTRNTEAFF. The CDR3 nucleotides read TGTGCCAGCAGCTCGACAAGGAACACTGAAGCTTTCTTT. The chain has TRBV5-8 and TRBJ1-1; D call uncertain. V lost 3 bases and J lost 1, with 7 bases in between. The CDR3 covers 13 residues. Germline V gene lookup returns CDR1 SGHTS and CDR2 YDEGEE.

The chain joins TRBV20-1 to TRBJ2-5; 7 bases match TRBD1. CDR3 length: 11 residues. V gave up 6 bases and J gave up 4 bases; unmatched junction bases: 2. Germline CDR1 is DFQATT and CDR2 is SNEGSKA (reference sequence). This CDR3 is CSAHRGETQYF. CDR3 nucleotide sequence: TGCAGTGCCCACAGGGGAGAGACCCAGTACTTC.

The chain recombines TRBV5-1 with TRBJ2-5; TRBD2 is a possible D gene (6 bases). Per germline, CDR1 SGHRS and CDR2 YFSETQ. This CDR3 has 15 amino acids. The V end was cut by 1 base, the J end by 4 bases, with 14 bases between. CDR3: CASSLRGGEGETQYF. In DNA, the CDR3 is TGCGCCAGCAGCTTGAGGGGCGGGGAAGGAGAGACCCAGTACTTC.

In DNA, the CDR3 is TGTGCCAGCACGTGGGGGGACGGGCACGAGCAGTACTTC. Its translation: CASTWGDGHEQYF. The chain joins TRBV5-5 to TRBJ2-7; the D gene is possibly TRBD2 (6 bases). V lost 6 bases and J lost 5, with 15 bases in between. From germline, CDR1 is SGHKS and CDR2 YYEKEE (reference sequence). CDR3 length: 13 residues.

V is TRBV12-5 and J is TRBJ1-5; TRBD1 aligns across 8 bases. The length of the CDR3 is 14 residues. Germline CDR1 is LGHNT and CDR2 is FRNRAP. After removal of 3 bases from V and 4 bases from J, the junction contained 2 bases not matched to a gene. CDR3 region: CASGFRQGNQPQHF. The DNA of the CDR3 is TGTGCTAGTGGTTTTAGACAGGGGAATCAGCCCCAGCATTTT.

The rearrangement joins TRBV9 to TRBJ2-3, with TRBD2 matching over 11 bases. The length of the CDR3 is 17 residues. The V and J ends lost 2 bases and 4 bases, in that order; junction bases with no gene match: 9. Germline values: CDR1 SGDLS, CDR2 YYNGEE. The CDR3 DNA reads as TGTGCCAGCAGCGTCGATTCTAGCGGGGGGTCGGCAGATACGCAGTATTTT. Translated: CASSVDSSGGSADTQYF. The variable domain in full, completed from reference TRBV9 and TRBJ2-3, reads DSGVTQTPKHLITATGQRVTLRCSPRSGDLSVYWYQQSLDQGLQFLIQYYNGEERAKGNILERFSAQQFPDLHSELNLSSLELGDSALYFCASSVDSSGGSADTQYFGPGTRLTVL.

The CDR3 bases are TGTGCCAGCAGTCCTGGGGCAGGAGGGGCCAACGTCCTGACTTTC. It translates to CASSPGAGGANVLTF. V usage is TRBV27 and J usage is TRBJ2-6; D possibly corresponds to TRBD1 (5 bases). V lost 5 bases, J lost 4 bases, and 12 bases lay in between. CDR3 size: 15 residues. Germline loops: CDR1 MNHEY, CDR2 SMNVEV (reference sequence).

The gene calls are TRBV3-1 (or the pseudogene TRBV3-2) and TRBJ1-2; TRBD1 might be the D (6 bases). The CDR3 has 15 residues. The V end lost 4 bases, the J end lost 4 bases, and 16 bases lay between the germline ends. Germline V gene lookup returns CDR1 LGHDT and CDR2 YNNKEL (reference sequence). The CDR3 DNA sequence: TGTGCCAGCAGCCCAATGACAGGCCGTAGCTATGGCTACACCTTC. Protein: CASSPMTGRSYGYTF.

In DNA, the CDR3 is TGTGCCAGCAGCAATGAGGGGGTCTCAGATACGCAGTATTTT. This encodes CASSNEGVSDTQYF. The chain couples TRBV21-1 to TRBJ2-3; the table names TRBD1, a call not compared with the DNA. TRBV21-1 is noted as a pseudogene. There are 14 residues in the CDR3.

CDR3 region: CASSQIQIYGYTF. For the CDR3, the DNA is TGTGCCAGCAGCCAAATACAGATCTATGGCTACACCTTC. The genes are TRBV16 and TRBJ1-2; D is ambiguous. The V end was cut by 2 bases, the J end by 4 bases, with 8 bases between. CDR1 is KGHSY and CDR2 is FQNENV in the germline V gene. The CDR3 extends over 13 amino acids.

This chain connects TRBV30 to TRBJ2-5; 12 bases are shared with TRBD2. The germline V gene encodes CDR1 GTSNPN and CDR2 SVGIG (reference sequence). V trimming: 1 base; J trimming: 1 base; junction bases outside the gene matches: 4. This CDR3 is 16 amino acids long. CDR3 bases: TGTGCCTGGAGTGGGCTAGCGGGGGGGCCCCAAGAGACCCAGTACTTC. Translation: CAWSGLAGGPQETQYF.

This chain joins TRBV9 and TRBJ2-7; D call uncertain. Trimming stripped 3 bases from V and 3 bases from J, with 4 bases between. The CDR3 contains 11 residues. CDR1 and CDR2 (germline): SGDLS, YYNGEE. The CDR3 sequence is CASSGSYEQYF. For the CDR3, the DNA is TGTGCCAGCAGCGGGAGCTACGAGCAGTACTTC.